The clone carrying this T cell receptor beta chain is a singleton in its sample. Alongside a J-beta primer mix, a sample-barcoded 5' primer served in a second PCR lasting about 7 to 12 cycles. Template switching added a 12-random-nucleotide identifier to every cDNA molecule. TCRdb passed the 5' RACE reads through MiXCR, listing each CDR3 protein once. The profile covers approximately 1,000,000 distinct CDR3 sequences, with 45% appearing a single time and approximately 17% taken by the ten largest. The source of the sample is a study of blood T cells in healthy people across ages. The individuals who served as donors were healthy Caucasians living in Russia, aged roughly 6 to 95. Deletions cut 3 bases from V and 2 bases from J, with 13 bases between. Germline V gene lookup returns CDR1 MNHEY and CDR2 SVGAGI. The CDR3 loop spans 15 amino acids.

Material: blood. The rearrangement joins TRBV6-5 to TRBJ1-1, with D maybe TRBD1 (5 bases). The TCR sequence derives from an older woman in good health. CDR3 nucleotides: TGTGCCAGCAGTTATTCTTGGGACGGCAACACTGAAGCTTTCTTT. It encodes CASSYSWDGNTEAFF.